This T cell receptor beta chain was recovered during a study of beta chain features in type 1 diabetes. The overall study: The patient and healthy donor groups were comparable for age, gender and cell yields. The study, taken as a whole, reports: Among all four CD4+ subsets, Type 1 diabetes patients had TCRB CDR3s that were moderately but significantly shorter.

CD45RO/CCR7/CD25/CD127/CD95/CD27 staining was used to isolate CD4+ naive, central memory, regulatory and stem cell-like memory cells by sorting. With 4 bases clipped from V and 8 bases from J, the junction kept 12 bases outside the gene matches. The CDR3 consists of 16 residues. Looked up from germline, CDR1 is LGHNA and CDR2 is YSLEER. As concerns this clone: Its antigen is undetermined.

The investigators reverse transcribed all of the isolated RNA, so they sequenced expressed TCRB transcripts. Profiled with immunoSEQ multiplex PCR; TCRdb holds only in-frame clones, not every one. The table records about 160,000 clones, 7.5% to 9.5% of them present only once. The J gene is TRBJ2-1, the V gene TRBV4-3; 9 bases align to TRBD2. The sequencing input was central memory CD4+ T cells from blood. The clonotype originates from a woman aged 18-35 years with type 1 diabetes. The DNA for the CDR3 is TGCGCCAGCAGCCCCTACGCGGGAGGGGGACGGGATGAGCAGTTCTTC. This sequence encodes CASSPYAGGGRDEQFF.